One and the same sample provided the 20 T cell receptor beta chains below, sequenced in a study of Ad26.COV2.S vaccination and SARS-CoV-2 variants. Sample treatment: some 20 received Ad26.COV2.S at low or high dose, single or two shots; a few received placebo; per-sample allocation not given. Sampling occurred on day 63 after the first vaccine or placebo injection. The repertoire was sequenced with immunoSEQ multiplex PCR; TCRdb's copy has only in-frame clones and lacks some. Of 350,000 to 600,000 clones listed, roughly nine tenths are singletons. The sequences come from peripheral blood, collected in a trial of Ad26.COV2.S vaccine versus placebo. These receptors were collected from a person between 18 and 65 years old who received the Ad26.COV2.S COVID-19 vaccine or a placebo.

The chain links TRBV4-1 to TRBJ1-1; D is unresolved. V lost 0 bases and J lost 10, with 12 bases in between. The germline gives CDR1 MGHRA, CDR2 YSYEKL. CDR3 length: 13 amino acids. CDR3 DNA: TGCGCCAGCAGCCAAGAAGAAAGGCTTGGAGCTTTCTTT. Translating it yields CASSQEERLGAFF.

The rearrangement joins TRBV5-1 to TRBJ2-5; no clear D. The CDR3 is 14 residues long. Germline V gene data show CDR1 as SGHRS and CDR2 as YFSETQ. Trimming shortened V by 0 bases and J by 2 bases, and 8 bases separated the two germline ends. Written as DNA, the CDR3 is TGCGCCAGCAGCTTGGCGGGCAAACAAGAGACCCAGTACTTC. Its protein product is CASSLAGKQETQYF. The full variable domain, with the rest looked up from reference TRBV5-1 and TRBJ2-5, is KAGVTQTPRYLIKTRGQQVTLSCSPISGHRSVSWYQQTPGQGLQFLFEYFSETQRNKGNFPGRFSGRQFSNSRSEMNVSTLELGDSALYLCASSLAGKQETQYFGPGTRLLVL.

This rearrangement joins TRBV7-2 to TRBJ1-1, with D hard to call. V lost 5 bases to trimming and J lost 1 base, with 11 bases between them. This CDR3 is built from 14 residues. CDR1 is SGHTA and CDR2 is FQGNSA in the germline V gene. CDR3 sequence reads: CASSPETRNTEAFF. Written as DNA, the CDR3 is TGTGCCAGCAGCCCAGAAACAAGGAACACTGAAGCTTTCTTT.

The gene calls are TRBV7-9 and TRBJ2-2; no definite D call. V gave up 8 bases and J gave up 0 bases, with 7 bases separating them. Looked up from germline, CDR1 is SEHNR and CDR2 is FQNEAQ (reference sequence). The CDR3 has 13 residues. As DNA, the CDR3 is TGTGCCAGCCCCAGTCCGAACACCGGGGAGCTGTTTTTT. It is translated as CASPSPNTGELFF.

J is TRBJ2-1 and V is TRBV11-3; no firm D call. Germline values: CDR1 SGHNT, CDR2 YENEEA. V dropped 5 bases and J dropped 2 bases, with 4 bases sitting between them. This CDR3 is 12 amino acids long. CDR3 region: CASSGTYNEQFF. Here the CDR3 DNA reads TGTGCCAGCAGCGGTACCTACAATGAGCAGTTCTTC.

The chain has TRBV4-1 and TRBJ1-1, with D unclear. Germline loops: CDR1 MGHRA, CDR2 YSYEKL. CDR3 size: 11 residues. The V gene lost 5 bases and the J gene lost 6 bases, with 7 bases spanning the gap. CDR3 region: CASSGGAEAFF. The CDR3, as DNA: TGCGCCAGCAGCGGTGGCGCTGAAGCTTTCTTT.

J is TRBJ1-5 and V is TRBV5-5, with D possibly matching TRBD1 (5 bases). From germline, CDR1 is SGHKS and CDR2 YYEKEE (reference sequence). This CDR3 is built from 17 residues. V was clipped by 0 bases and J by 5 bases, with 18 bases between them. CDR3 nucleotides: TGTGCCAGCAGCTTGGAGGACACCATCGTTGGGGATCAGCCCCAGCATTTT. It yields the protein CASSLEDTIVGDQPQHF.

The chain carries TRBV7-9 and TRBJ2-1, with D possibly matching TRBD2 (6 bases). V lost 5 bases and J 3 bases, leaving 20 bases between the germline ends. The CDR3 runs 17 residues. CDR1 is SEHNR and CDR2 is FQNEAQ in the germline V gene (reference sequence). CDR3 amino acids: CASSPRLIGGYYNEQFF. The DNA of the CDR3 is TGTGCCAGCAGCCCGCGTTTGATTGGGGGGTACTACAATGAGCAGTTCTTC.

J is TRBJ2-4 and V is TRBV5-1; D possibly corresponds to TRBD1 (5 bases). Germline CDR1 is SGHRS and CDR2 is YFSETQ. The CDR3 totals 14 residues. With 1 base removed from V and 7 bases from J, the gap between germline ends came to 12 bases. As DNA, the CDR3 is TGCGCCAGCAGCTTGAAAGGGGTGGGGAACATTCAGTACTTC. Amino acid sequence: CASSLKGVGNIQYF.

This clone was observed a single time. V is TRBV5-1 and J is TRBJ2-6; D unresolved. With 2 bases removed from V and 0 bases from J, the gap between germline ends came to 6 bases. Per germline, CDR1 SGHRS and CDR2 YFSETQ. The CDR3 spans 15 residues. The CDR3 DNA reads TGCGCCAGCAGCTTTCCACCCTCTGGGGCCAACGTCCTGACTTTC. Protein product: CASSFPPSGANVLTF.

The chain couples TRBV6-1 to TRBJ2-1; 7 bases are a match to TRBD2. This CDR3 is 15 amino acids long. The germline CDR1 and CDR2 sequences are MNHNS and SASEGT. Trimming at V came to 1 base and at J to 4 bases, leaving 4 bases not matched to a gene. CDR3 amino acids: CASSEVASGYNEQFF. Here the CDR3 DNA reads TGTGCCAGCAGTGAAGTGGCTAGCGGATACAATGAGCAGTTCTTC.

This clone was found a few times. The rearrangement joins TRBV7-2 to TRBJ1-5; no clear D. The CDR3 is 14 amino acids. Germline V gene sequence: CDR1 SGHTA, CDR2 FQGNSA. Trimming cost V 2 bases and J 3 bases, with 8 bases left between them. The CDR3, as DNA: TGTGCCAGCAGCTTAAACGGCATCAATCAGCCCCAGCATTTT. It encodes CASSLNGINQPQHF.

The chain couples TRBV6-5 to TRBJ1-6; no definite D call. Germline lookup yields CDR1 MNHEY and CDR2 SVGAGI. The CDR3 runs 15 residues. V lost 0 bases, J lost 8 bases, and 11 bases lay in between. The CDR3 region is CASSYSGSSYSPLHF. CDR3 nucleotide sequence: TGTGCCAGCAGTTACTCAGGGAGCTCCTATTCACCCCTCCACTTT.

The rearrangement joins TRBV5-1 to TRBJ2-1; 7 bases map to TRBD2. In germline, CDR1 is SGHRS, CDR2 YFSETQ. Unmatched junction bases numbered 11, after V lost 6 bases and J lost 8 bases. The CDR3 is made up of 14 amino acids. The CDR3 region has the DNA TGCGCCAGCATGGCTAGCGGTTCCGGCGATGAGCAGTTCTTC. Its translation: CASMASGSGDEQFF.

J is TRBJ2-1 and V is TRBV19; no reliable D call. V was shortened by 3 bases and J by 4 bases, with 7 bases between the two germline ends. The CDR3 is 13 residues long. From germline, CDR1 is LNHDA and CDR2 SQIVND (reference sequence). CDR3 nucleotide sequence: TGTGCCAGTAGTATGGCTGGTTACAATGAGCAGTTCTTC. Its protein product is CASSMAGYNEQFF.

The rearrangement joins TRBV11-2 to TRBJ1-4; 8 bases are a match to TRBD1. The ends lost 3 bases at V and 4 bases at J; junction bases unmatched: 13. The CDR3 loop spans 18 amino acids. Germline CDR1 and CDR2: SGHAT and FQNNGV. This CDR3 is CASSLSSPRQGLNEKLFF. DNA of the CDR3: TGTGCCAGCAGCTTGTCATCCCCACGACAGGGGCTTAATGAAAAACTGTTTTTT.

The chain couples TRBV6-2 or TRBV6-3 to TRBJ1-5; D is ambiguous. Germline-derived CDR1 and CDR2 are MNHEY and SVGEGT. The CDR3 consists of 12 residues. V gave up 1 base and J gave up 4 bases, with 2 bases separating them. The CDR3 here is CASSYWNQPQHF. The DNA for the CDR3 is TGTGCCAGCAGTTACTGGAATCAGCCCCAGCATTTT.

The genes are TRBV6-4 and TRBJ1-5; D is undetermined. This CDR3 region has 12 residues. Germline lookup yields CDR1 MRHNA and CDR2 SNTAGT. With 4 bases removed from V and 5 bases from J, the gap between germline ends came to 6 bases. CDR3 sequence (DNA): TGTGCCAGCAGTGCGCTAGATCAGCCCCAGCATTTT. This gives the protein CASSALDQPQHF.

The V and J genes are TRBV7-9 and TRBJ2-7; 12 positions agree with TRBD2. V was clipped by 4 bases and J by 3 bases; unmatched bases: 7. Per the germline V gene, CDR1 is SEHNR and CDR2 is FQNEAQ (reference sequence). CDR3 length: 16 amino acids. CDR3 bases: TGTGCCAGCAGCTCCGGCTCTAGCGGGAGGGGCTACGAGCAGTACTTC. This gives the protein CASSSGSSGRGYEQYF.

The genes are TRBV9 and TRBJ1-1, with 7 nucleotides matching TRBD1. The CDR3 has 16 residues. The trim removed 4 bases at V and 4 bases at J, leaving 13 bases unmatched. The germline V gene encodes CDR1 SGDLS and CDR2 YYNGEE. The CDR3 region has the DNA TGTGCCAGCAGCCAAAATAAGGACAGGCCGGGCACTGAAGCTTTCTTT. Amino acids: CASSQNKDRPGTEAFF.